The clone carrying this TCR beta chain was detected only a few times. J gave up 6 bases and V 5 bases, and 7 bases lay outside the gene matches. Germline V lookup: CDR1 PRHDT, CDR2 FYEKMQ (reference sequence). CDR3 size: 14 residues. The sample is drawn from a study of T cell changes during pregnancy in multiple sclerosis. Assay: immunoSEQ multiplex PCR; the TCRdb copy retains only in-frame clones and omits some. The sample includes approximately 84,000 clones, about 94% of them seen just once. Specimen: peripheral blood, collected in the third trimester of pregnancy. The chain joins TRBV13 to TRBJ1-1; 9 bases fit TRBD1. This TCR was sampled from a female donor with multiple sclerosis, enrolled in a pregnancy study. CDR3 in amino acids: CASSEGQGWPEAFF. The CDR3 coding sequence is TGTGCCAGCAGCGAGGGACAGGGCTGGCCTGAAGCTTTCTTT.